The 6 T cell receptor beta chains given below trace back to one sample, sequenced in a study of OX40 agonist ivuxolimab in advanced cancers. The assay was immunoSEQ multiplex PCR, and TCRdb's table has in-frame clones only and misses some. Found here are fewer than 85,000 clones, roughly 85% of them singletons; the top ten hold 0.53%. Sequencing used CD4+ or CD8+ T cells sorted from blood, obtained in a trial of the OX40 agonist ivuxolimab. Receptors were obtained from an adult with an advanced solid tumor such as melanoma, head and neck, liver or kidney cancer.

The rearrangement links TRBV18 to TRBJ2-2; 11 nucleotides line up with TRBD2. This CDR3 comprises 18 residues. Germline CDR1 is KGHSH and CDR2 is LQKENI. J was trimmed by 3 bases and V by 1 base; bases with no gene match: 7. The CDR3 nucleotides are TGTGCCAGCTCACCACAGGCTCTAGCGGGAGGTCACACCGGGGAGCTGTTTTTT. Translated, it gives CASSPQALAGGHTGELFF.

The rearrangement uses TRBV6-1 and TRBJ2-3; 8 bases are shared with TRBD2. There are 15 residues in the CDR3. The V gene's germline CDR1 is MNHNS and CDR2 SASEGT. After removal of 0 bases from V and 7 bases from J, the junction contained 6 bases not matched to a gene. CDR3 DNA: TGTGCCAGCAGTGAAGCGGCCAGCGGGAGAAATACGCAGTATTTT. It encodes CASSEAASGRNTQYF.

This clone was counted once. The rearrangement joins TRBV4-2 to TRBJ2-7; D call uncertain. CDR1 LGHNA and CDR2 YNFKEQ come from the germline V gene. Deletions cut 0 bases from V and 0 bases from J, with 12 bases between. CDR3 length: 16 amino acids. The DNA of the CDR3 is TGTGCCAGCAGCCAAGATTTAGAAGAGATCTCCTACGAGCAGTACTTC. This encodes CASSQDLEEISYEQYF.

The chain combines TRBV29-1 with TRBJ2-1, with D possibly being TRBD2 (6 bases). In germline, CDR1 is SQVTM, CDR2 ANQGSEA. The CDR3 covers 13 residues. V lost 2 bases and J 7 bases, leaving 12 bases between the germline ends. This CDR3 is CSVEPRGWNEQFF. CDR3 DNA: TGCAGCGTTGAACCACGGGGGTGGAATGAGCAGTTCTTC.

The V call is TRBV19, the J call TRBJ2-1; 7 nucleotides align to TRBD2. The CDR3 has 14 residues. The trim removed 10 bases at V and 3 bases at J, leaving 9 bases unmatched. Germline V CDR1 and CDR2: LNHDA, SQIVND (reference sequence). CDR3 DNA: TGTGCCACCAGAGGGGAGGGGATCTACAATGAGCAGTTCTTC. Its translation is CATRGEGIYNEQFF.

CDR3 amino acids: CASSLGGLAGSYQETQYF. CDR3 nucleotides: TGTGCCAGCAGCTTAGGCGGACTAGCGGGGTCGTACCAAGAGACCCAGTACTTC. The chain couples TRBV5-8 to TRBJ2-5; 12 bases agree with TRBD2. This CDR3 is built from 18 residues. V lost 2 bases to trimming and J lost 0 bases; unmatched junction nucleotides: 8. Germline loops: CDR1 SGHTS, CDR2 YDEGEE. Together with reference TRBV5-8 and TRBJ2-5, the CDR3 gives the full variable domain: EAGVTQSPTHLIKTRGQQATLRCSPISGHTSVYWYQQALGLGLQFLLWYDEGEERNRGNFPPRFSGRQFPNYSSELNVNALELEDSALYLCASSLGGLAGSYQETQYFGPGTRLLVL.